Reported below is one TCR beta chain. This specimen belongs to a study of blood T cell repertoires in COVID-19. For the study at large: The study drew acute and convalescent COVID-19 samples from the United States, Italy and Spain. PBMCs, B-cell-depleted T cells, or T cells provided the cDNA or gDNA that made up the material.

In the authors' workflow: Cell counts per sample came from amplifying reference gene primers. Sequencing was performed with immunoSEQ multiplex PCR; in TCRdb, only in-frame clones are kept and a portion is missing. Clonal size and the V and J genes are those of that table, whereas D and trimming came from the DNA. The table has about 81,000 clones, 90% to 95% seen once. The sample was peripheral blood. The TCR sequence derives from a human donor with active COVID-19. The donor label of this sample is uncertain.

DNA of the CDR3: TGTGCCAGCTGCGGGGAGGCAGGGCCTTATGGCTACACCTTC. It encodes CASCGEAGPYGYTF. The chain has TRBV2 and TRBJ1-2; a possible D gene is TRBD1 (5 bases). The CDR3 has 14 amino acids. Germline V lookup: CDR1 SNHLY, CDR2 FYNNEI. V was trimmed by 8 bases and J by 5 bases, leaving 18 bases between them.